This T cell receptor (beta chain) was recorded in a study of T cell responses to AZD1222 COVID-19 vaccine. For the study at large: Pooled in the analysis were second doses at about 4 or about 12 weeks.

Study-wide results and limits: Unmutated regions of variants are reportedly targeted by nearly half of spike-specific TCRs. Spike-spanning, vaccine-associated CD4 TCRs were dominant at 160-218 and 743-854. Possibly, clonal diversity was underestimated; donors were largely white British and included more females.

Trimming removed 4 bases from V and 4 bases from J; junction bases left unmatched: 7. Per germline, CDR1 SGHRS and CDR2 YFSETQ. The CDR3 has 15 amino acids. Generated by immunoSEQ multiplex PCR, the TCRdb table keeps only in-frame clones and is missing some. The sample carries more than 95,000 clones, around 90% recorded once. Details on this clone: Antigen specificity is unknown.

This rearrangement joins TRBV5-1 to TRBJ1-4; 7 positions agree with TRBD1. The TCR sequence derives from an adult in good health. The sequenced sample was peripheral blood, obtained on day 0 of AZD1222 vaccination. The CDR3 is CASSPRDSDNEKLFF. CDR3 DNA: TGCGCCAGCAGCCCCCGGGACAGTGATAATGAAAAACTGTTTTTT.